Below, 9 T cell receptor beta chains from the same sample are listed, as sequenced in a study of blood T cell repertoires in COVID-19. Here immunoSEQ multiplex PCR was the method, and the copy in TCRdb shows in-frame clones only, minus some. Here the sample spans 180,000 or so clones, about 88% being singletons. Material: peripheral blood. These receptors were collected from a man aged 18 to 30 with acute or convalescent COVID-19.

The gene calls are TRBV19 and TRBJ1-5; TRBD1 matches 8 bases. Trimming removed 8 bases from V and 6 bases from J; junction bases left unmatched: 3. Germline loops: CDR1 LNHDA, CDR2 SQIVND (reference sequence). The CDR3 covers 12 residues. In DNA, the CDR3 is TGTGCCAGTGACAGGGGAGGTCAGCCCCAGCATTTT. Amino acids: CASDRGGQPQHF.

Written as DNA, the CDR3 is TGTGCCAGCAGCTTATCAGCGGGATCCTACAATGAGCAGTTCTTC. This translates into CASSLSAGSYNEQFF. The rearrangement uses TRBV11-2 and TRBJ2-1; 7 positions match TRBD2. After removal of 2 bases from V and 1 base from J, the junction contained 2 bases not matched to a gene. The germline CDR1 and CDR2 sequences are SGHAT and FQNNGV. The CDR3 runs 15 residues.

This chain joins TRBV4-1 and TRBJ1-6; 8 positions agree with TRBD1. The CDR3 consists of 16 residues. Germline V CDR1 and CDR2: MGHRA, YSYEKL. Losses at the gene ends were 0 bases for V and 3 bases for J; bases not matched to a gene: 1. The CDR3 coding sequence is TGCGCCAGCAGCCAAGAACAGGGGGTCTATAATTCACCCCTCCACTTT. Translating it yields CASSQEQGVYNSPLHF.

This clone has only one observation. This rearrangement joins TRBV15 to TRBJ1-5, with D perhaps TRBD1 (5 bases). Germline V lookup: CDR1 LNHNV, CDR2 YYDKDF (reference sequence). The CDR3 loop spans 14 amino acids. V lost 2 bases to trimming and J lost 3 bases, with 8 bases between them. The DNA for the CDR3 is TGTGCCACCAGCAGACAGGGAATCAATCAGCCCCAGCATTTT. As protein: CATSRQGINQPQHF. The full variable domain, with the rest looked up from reference TRBV15 and TRBJ1-5, is DAMVIQNPRYQVTQFGKPVTLSCSQTLNHNVMYWYQQKSSQAPKLLFHYYDKDFNNEADTPDNFQSRRPNTSFCFLDIRSPGLGDTAMYLCATSRQGINQPQHFGDGTRLSIL.

The sample holds one count of this clone. The V and J genes are TRBV5-1 and TRBJ1-1; D possibly corresponds to TRBD1 (6 bases). CDR1 and CDR2 from the germline V gene are SGHRS and YFSETQ. The CDR3 loop spans 14 amino acids. V was cut by 0 bases and J by 5 bases, with 11 bases left in between. For the CDR3, the DNA is TGCGCCAGCAGCTTGGTGGGGGCGCAAACTGAAGCTTTCTTT. Translated, it gives CASSLVGAQTEAFF.

The chain couples TRBV30 to TRBJ1-6; D is possibly TRBD1 (6 bases). Trimming shortened V by 0 bases and J by 8 bases, and 11 bases separated the two germline ends. Looked up from germline, CDR1 is GTSNPN and CDR2 is SVGIG (reference sequence). CDR3 length equals 14 residues. CDR3 sequence reads: CAWSVSGVDSPLHF. The CDR3 DNA reads as TGTGCCTGGAGTGTATCAGGGGTGGATTCACCCCTCCACTTT. The entire variable domain, with the rest obtained from reference TRBV30 and TRBJ1-6, is as follows: SQTIHQWPATLVQPVGSPLSLECTVEGTSNPNLYWYRQAAGRGLQLLFYSVGIGQISSEVPQNLSASRPQDRQFILSSKKLLLSDSGFYLCAWSVSGVDSPLHFGNGTRLTVT.

The chain's CDR3 is CATSTGINQPQHF. DNA of the CDR3: TGTGCCACCTCGACAGGGATCAATCAGCCCCAGCATTTT. V is TRBV28 and J is TRBJ1-5; TRBD1 aligns across 7 bases. The CDR3 sequence is 13 residues long. Losses at the gene ends were 10 bases for V and 3 bases for J; bases not matched to a gene: 6. Per the germline V gene, CDR1 is MDHEN and CDR2 is SYDVKM. Full variable domain (outside the CDR3, taken from reference TRBV28 and TRBJ1-5): DVKVTQSSRYLVKRTGEKVFLECVQDMDHENMFWYRQDPGLGLRLIYFSYDVKMKEKGDIPEGYSVSREKKERFSLILESASTNQTSMYLCATSTGINQPQHFGDGTRLSIL.

The gene calls are TRBV29-1 and TRBJ2-3; 7 bases fit TRBD1. The germline gives CDR1 SQVTM, CDR2 ANQGSEA. The CDR3 is made up of 12 amino acids. V gave up 6 bases and J gave up 12 bases; unmatched junction bases: 12. As DNA, the CDR3 is TGCAGCGTGGGGGTCCGACAGGGACGACAGTATTTT. Its translation: CSVGVRQGRQYF.

This clone was recorded once. The chain is built from TRBV5-1 and TRBJ2-3; 9 bases are a match to TRBD2. CDR1 and CDR2 (germline): SGHRS, YFSETQ. The CDR3 totals 16 residues. V shed 6 bases, J shed 1 base, and the junction held 9 bases outside the gene matches. Written as DNA, the CDR3 is TGCGCCAGCACGTTGACGGCTAGCGGGGGCACAGATACGCAGTATTTT. Its translation is CASTLTASGGTDTQYF.